The T cell receptor beta chain under discussion was sequenced for a study of T cell clones after liver transplantation. Overall study context: A pre-transplant mixed lymphocyte reaction with TCRbeta sequencing defined graft-donor-reactive clones followed in post-transplant blood. Study-wide points: Post-transplant, graft-donor-reactive CD4 TCRbeta sequences in blood dropped significantly in most of the 8 subjects.

Thawed unstimulated PBMCs were FACS-sorted by CD3, CD4 and CD8 into two populations. In the case of this clone: Its target is not known.

Trimming pared 3 bases from V and 1 base from J, leaving 14 bases between. The germline gives CDR1 KGHSH, CDR2 LQKENI. The CDR3 is 16 residues long. Repertoires were generated with immunoSEQ multiplex PCR, while TCRdb's copy carries only in-frame clones and drops some. The data hold under 35,000 clones, with approximately 96% observed a single time. The receptor's source is a human patient who received a liver transplant. Certain T cells may be donor cells from the graft. Sequenced here: CD8+ T cells from blood, sampled 12 months after liver transplant. The chain couples TRBV18 to TRBJ2-3, with D hard to call. The CDR3 reads CASSPGFLVGTDTQYF. The CDR3 DNA reads as TGTGCCAGCTCACCGGGATTTTTGGTTGGCACAGATACGCAGTATTTT. Drawing the rest from reference TRBV18 and TRBJ2-3, the complete variable domain is NAGVMQNPRHLVRRRGQEARLRCSPMKGHSHVYWYRQLPEEGLKFMVYLQKENIIDESGMPKERFSAEFPKEGPSILRIQQVVRGDSAAYFCASSPGFLVGTDTQYFGPGTRLTVL.